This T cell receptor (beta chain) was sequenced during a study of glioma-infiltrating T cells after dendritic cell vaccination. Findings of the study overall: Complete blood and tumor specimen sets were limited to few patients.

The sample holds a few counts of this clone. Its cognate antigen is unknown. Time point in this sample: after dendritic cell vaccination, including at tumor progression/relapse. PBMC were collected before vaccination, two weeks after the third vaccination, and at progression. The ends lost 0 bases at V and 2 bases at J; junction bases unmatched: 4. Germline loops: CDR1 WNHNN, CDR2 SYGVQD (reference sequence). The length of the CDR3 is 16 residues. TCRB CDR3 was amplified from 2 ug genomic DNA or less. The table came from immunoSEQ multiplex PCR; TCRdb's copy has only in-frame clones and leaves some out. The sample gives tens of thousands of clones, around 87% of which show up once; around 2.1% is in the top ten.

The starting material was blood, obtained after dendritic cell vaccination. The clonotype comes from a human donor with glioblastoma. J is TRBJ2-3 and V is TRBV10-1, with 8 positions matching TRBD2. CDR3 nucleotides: TGCGCCAGCAGTGAGTCGATTAGCGGGGACACAGATACGCAGTATTTT. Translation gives CASSESISGDTDTQYF.